Listed below are T cell receptor beta chains from one sample, sequenced in a study of blood T cell repertoires in COVID-19. The assay was immunoSEQ multiplex PCR, and TCRdb's table has in-frame clones only and misses some. The sample lists 200,000 to 250,000 clones, about 86% occurring once. Sequenced sample: peripheral blood. Source of these receptors: a man in his late teens or twenties with active or convalescent COVID-19. Each CDR3 is given with its conserved first and last residue. D genes are given only for firm matches. Clone size is shown for a subset of rows, as once, few, many or a class of expanded clone.

j_call v_call clone_size d_call cdr3_nt cdr3_aa
TRBJ1-2 TRBV5-4 NA NA TGTGCCAGCAGCTTGGCGGGGAACTATGGCTACACCTTC CASSLAGNYGYTF
TRBJ2-3 TRBV5-1 NA NA TGCGCCAGCAGCTTGCTGTTAGGGGGTACCACAGATACGCAGTATTTT CASSLLLGGTTDTQYF
TRBJ1-5 TRBV14 NA NA TGTGCCAGCAGCCAACAGAGCAATCAGCCCCAGCATTTT CASSQQSNQPQHF
TRBJ2-3 TRBV11-3 NA NA TGTGCCAGCAGCTTCGGAGCGGTTTCTAGCACAGATACGCAGTATTTT CASSFGAVSSTDTQYF
TRBJ1-2 TRBV10-3 NA NA TGTGCCATCAGTGGTTTCGAGGCCGGGGAATATGGCTACACCTTC CAISGFEAGEYGYTF
TRBJ2-5 TRBV5-1 once NA TGCGCCAGCAGCTCCCCCCGGGGTGGGGAGACCCAGTACTTC CASSSPRGGETQYF
TRBJ1-2 TRBV30 NA TRBD1 TGTGCCTGGACCCCCCTGGACAGGGAGAGGTATGGCTACACCTTC CAWTPLDRERYGYTF
TRBJ2-2 TRBV7-2 NA NA TGTGCCAGCAGGAGGGACTCAAACACCGGGGAGCTGTTTTTT CASRRDSNTGELFF
TRBJ1-5 TRBV19 NA NA TGTGCCAGTAGTATCGGGGGTGAGCAGCCCCAGCATTTT CASSIGGEQPQHF
TRBJ1-2 TRBV28 NA TRBD1 TGTGCCAGCAGGGGGGACAGAGGCCATGGCTACACCTTC CASRGDRGHGYTF
TRBJ1-4 TRBV7-2 NA NA TGTGCCAGCAGCTTAGGGGGCAGCGAAAAACTGTTTTTT CASSLGGSEKLFF
TRBJ2-6 TRBV19 NA NA TGTGCCAGTAGTATCGATAGTGGGGGCCAGGCTGGGGCCAACGTCCTGACTTTC CASSIDSGGQAGANVLTF
TRBJ2-1 TRBV13 once NA TGTGCCAGCAGCGGCCGCGGCGAGTCCTACAATGAGCAGTTCTTC CASSGRGESYNEQFF
TRBJ1-1 TRBV6-5 NA NA TGTGCCAGCAGTCGTAACGGGAACACTGAAGCTTTCTTT CASSRNGNTEAFF
TRBJ2-7 TRBV2 NA NA TGTGCCAGCAGTGGCGAGACCTACGAGCAGTACTTC CASSGETYEQYF
TRBJ2-1 TRBV19 NA TRBD2 TGTGCCAGTAGTTGGGGTAAGCGGGATGGTGAAGAGCAGTTCTTC CASSWGKRDGEEQFF
TRBJ2-1 TRBV20-1 NA TRBD2 TGCAGTGCTAGTTTACTAGCGGGGTACAATGAGCAGTTCTTC CSASLLAGYNEQFF
TRBJ1-5 TRBV11-1 few TRBD1 TGTGCCAGCAGCTTGGAGACAGGGGGCAATCAGCCCCAGCATTTT CASSLETGGNQPQHF
TRBJ2-1 TRBV3-1/TRBV3-2 NA NA TGTGCCAGCAGCCAAGATCCCGGGAGCAGCCCCAACAATGAGCAGTTCTTC CASSQDPGSSPNNEQFF
TRBJ2-5 TRBV9 NA NA TGTGCCAGCAGCGTACAAGTAGAAGAGACCCAGTACTTC CASSVQVEETQYF
TRBJ2-7 TRBV30 NA NA TGTGCCTGGAGTGTACAGTTGAGCGGCGAGCAGTACTTC CAWSVQLSGEQYF
TRBJ2-6 TRBV7-9 once TRBD2 TGTGCCAGCAGCTCCCGGACTAGCCCGTCTGGGGCCAACGTCCTGACTTTC CASSSRTSPSGANVLTF
TRBJ2-5 TRBV18 NA NA TGTGCCAGCTCACTCTCGCAACTTCAAGAGACCCAGTACTTC CASSLSQLQETQYF
TRBJ2-4 TRBV6-2/TRBV6-3 many NA TGTGCCAGCAGTTACAGGGAGAGTGGGTCCAAAAACATTCAGTACTTC CASSYRESGSKNIQYF
TRBJ2-7 TRBV6-2/TRBV6-3 NA TRBD2 TGTGCCAGCAGTACGGCGCGGCTAGCGGGATCCTACGAGCAGTACTTC CASSTARLAGSYEQYF
TRBJ2-7 TRBV24-1 once TRBD1 TGTGCCACCAGTGATTTTGGACAGGGCTTATACTTC CATSDFGQGLYF
TRBJ2-4 TRBV10-3 NA NA TGTGCCAGTGCCGGGGAAAACATTCAGTACTTC CASAGENIQYF
TRBJ1-6 TRBV27 NA TRBD1 TGTGCCAGCAGTATAACTGGACAGGGTGTTTCGAATTCACCCCTCCACTTT CASSITGQGVSNSPLHF
TRBJ1-5 TRBV19 NA NA TGTGCCAGTAGTCCACAGGGATCTAGGTTGGGTCAGCCCCAGCATTTT CASSPQGSRLGQPQHF
TRBJ1-6 TRBV15 NA NA TGTGCCACCAGCAGAGGAGGAACCGTTCCCCTCCACTTT CATSRGGTVPLHF
TRBJ2-3 TRBV11-2 NA TRBD1 TGTGCCAGCAGCTTAGCTAGGACAGGGATAGATACGCAGTATTTT CASSLARTGIDTQYF
TRBJ2-7 TRBV27 NA NA TGTGCCAGCAGTTTGTCAATTTCCTACGAGCAGTACTTC CASSLSISYEQYF
TRBJ1-6 TRBV28 NA TRBD1 TGTGCCAGCAGTAAGGCCGGGACAGGGGGTTATAATTCACCCCTCCACTTT CASSKAGTGGYNSPLHF
TRBJ1-5 TRBV29-1 NA NA TGCAGCGTTGTACAGGGCAATCAGCCCCAGCATTTT CSVVQGNQPQHF
TRBJ2-5 TRBV10-1 NA TRBD2 TGCGCCAGCAGCCCGGGACTAGCGGGTCGGGAGACCCAGTACTTC CASSPGLAGRETQYF
TRBJ2-7 TRBV27 NA TRBD2 TGTGCCAGCAGTTACCTAGCGGGCCTATCCTACGAGCAGTACTTC CASSYLAGLSYEQYF
TRBJ2-7 TRBV7-9 NA NA TGTGCCAGCAGCTTAGAACAGAAAGACCCCTACGAGCAGTACTTC CASSLEQKDPYEQYF
TRBJ2-5 TRBV3-1/TRBV3-2 NA NA TGTGCCAGCAAACATGACTACGGAGCCTCACAAGAGACCCAGTACTTC CASKHDYGASQETQYF
TRBJ1-3 TRBV5-4 few NA TGTGCCAGCAGCTTTCAGGGGAATTTAAACACCATATATTTT CASSFQGNLNTIYF
TRBJ1-1 TRBV19 NA NA TGTGCCAGTAGTGTCAGGGGTAGAGGTGAAGCTTTCTTT CASSVRGRGEAFF
TRBJ2-3 TRBV20-1 NA TRBD2 TGCAGTGCTAGTCCCCCTAGCGGGAGAGGGACAGATACGCAGTATTTT CSASPPSGRGTDTQYF
TRBJ1-5 TRBV19 NA TRBD1 TGTGCCAGTAGTAGCAATAGGGACAGTCACCGAGGGCCCCAGCATTTT CASSSNRDSHRGPQHF
TRBJ2-7 TRBV6-5 NA NA TGTGCCAGCAGTTCCCCCCTAAGACAGAGTATCTACGAGCAGTACTTC CASSSPLRQSIYEQYF
TRBJ2-5 TRBV7-9 NA TRBD2 TGTGCCAGCACCGGCCGGACTAGTGGGGAGACCCAGTACTTC CASTGRTSGETQYF
TRBJ2-2 TRBV19 few NA TGTGCCAGTAGTATATCGGCAGGTTTCGCGTCCGGGGAGCTGTTTTTT CASSISAGFASGELFF
TRBJ2-7 TRBV15 NA TRBD2 TGTGCCACCAGCAGTTGGCCTAGCGGGATCTCCTACGAGCAGTACTTC CATSSWPSGISYEQYF
TRBJ1-4 TRBV11-2 once TRBD1 TGTGCCAGCAGCTTCCGGGACAGGGGGAAAAAACTGTTTTTT CASSFRDRGKKLFF
TRBJ1-1 TRBV21-1 NA NA TGTGCCAGCAGCGGAACCAGGGAGAACACTGAAGCTTTCTTT CASSGTRENTEAFF
TRBJ1-3 TRBV4-3 NA NA TGCGCCAGCAGCCGAGATAGGGGTTCTGGAAACACCATATATTTT CASSRDRGSGNTIYF
TRBJ1-5 TRBV19 few NA TGTGCCAGTAGTATCACAGCCAGCAATCAGCCCCAGCATTTT CASSITASNQPQHF
TRBJ2-2 TRBV2 NA TRBD1 TGTGCCAGCAGTGAGACAGGGACCCTTATCTCCGGGGAGCTGTTTTTT CASSETGTLISGELFF
TRBJ2-7 TRBV14 NA NA TGTGCCAGCAGCCAAGATTTACAGGTTGCCTACGAGCAGTACTTC CASSQDLQVAYEQYF
TRBJ2-1 TRBV30 once TRBD2 TGTGCCTGGAGGTTCCGGAGACTAGCGGGAGAGGTTTTAGGGAATGAGCAGTTCTTC CAWRFRRLAGEVLGNEQFF
TRBJ1-4 TRBV27 once NA TGTGCCAGCAGTTTATGGTCGGGGAGTGAAAAACTGTTTTTT CASSLWSGSEKLFF
TRBJ1-1 TRBV7-2 NA TRBD1 TGTGCCAGCAGCCATGGACAGGGGTTTGTCACTGAAGCTTTCTTT CASSHGQGFVTEAFF
TRBJ1-4 TRBV3-1/TRBV3-2 NA TRBD1 TGTGCCAGCAGCCAGAGGGACAGGGGCCCGGGGGAAAAACTGTTTTTT CASSQRDRGPGEKLFF
TRBJ1-2 TRBV30 NA TRBD1 TGTGCCTGGGGACAGGGCTATGGCTACACCTTC CAWGQGYGYTF
TRBJ1-2 TRBV29-1 NA TRBD1 TGCAGCGTCGGGGACAGCCGAACTGGCTACACCTTC CSVGDSRTGYTF
TRBJ2-2 TRBV10-1 NA NA TGCGCCAGCAGTGAAAGGTCAGCGGCGAACACCGGGGAGCTGTTTTTT CASSERSAANTGELFF
TRBJ1-5 TRBV19 NA NA TGTGCCAGTAGGAAAACGACAGGAGAAGGTCAGCCCCAGCATTTT CASRKTTGEGQPQHF